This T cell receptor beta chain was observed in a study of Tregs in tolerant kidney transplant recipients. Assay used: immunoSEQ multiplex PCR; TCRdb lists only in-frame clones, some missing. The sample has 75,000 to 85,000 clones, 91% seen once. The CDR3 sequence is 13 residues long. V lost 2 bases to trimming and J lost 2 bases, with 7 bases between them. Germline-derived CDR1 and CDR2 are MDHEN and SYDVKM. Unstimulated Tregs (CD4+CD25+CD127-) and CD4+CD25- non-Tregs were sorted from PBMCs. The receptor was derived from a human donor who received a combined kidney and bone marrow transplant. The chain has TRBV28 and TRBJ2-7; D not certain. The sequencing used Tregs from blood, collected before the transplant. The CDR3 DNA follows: TGTGCCAGCAGTTTAGGGCAGCCCTACGAGCAGTACTTC. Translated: CASSLGQPYEQYF.